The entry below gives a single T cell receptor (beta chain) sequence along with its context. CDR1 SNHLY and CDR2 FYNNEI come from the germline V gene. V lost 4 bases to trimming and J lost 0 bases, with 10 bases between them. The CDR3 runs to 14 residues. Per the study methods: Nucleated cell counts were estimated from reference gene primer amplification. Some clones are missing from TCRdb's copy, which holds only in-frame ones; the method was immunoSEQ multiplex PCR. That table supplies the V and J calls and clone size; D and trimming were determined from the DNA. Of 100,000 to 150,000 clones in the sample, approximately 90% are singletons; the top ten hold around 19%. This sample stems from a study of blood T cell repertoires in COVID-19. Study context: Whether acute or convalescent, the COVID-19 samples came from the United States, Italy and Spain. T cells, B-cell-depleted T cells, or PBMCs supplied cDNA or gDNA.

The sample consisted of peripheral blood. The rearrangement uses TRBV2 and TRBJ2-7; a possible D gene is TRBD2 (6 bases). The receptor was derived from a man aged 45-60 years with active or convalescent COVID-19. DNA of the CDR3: TGTGCCAGCAGTGTTCGGGGGAGCTCCTACGAGCAGTACTTC. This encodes CASSVRGSSYEQYF.